This is a list of T cell receptor beta chains from one sample in a study of T-cell memory formation after mild COVID-19. In TCRdb, the 5' RACE reads were re-called with MiXCR into one record per CDR3 protein. The sample consists of 85,000 to 130,000 distinct CDR3 sequences, roughly 12% of them appearing once. Sample: PBMCs or a T cell subset sorted from them (not recorded which). Every receptor here comes from an adult woman who had mild COVID-19 (a few samples of this study predate the infection). Cell type and time point are not known. CDR3s include the opening cysteine and the closing phenylalanine or tryptophan. A D gene is named only where the DNA matches it firmly. Clone size appears in some rows only: once, few, many, or a class for an expanded clone.

d_gene: TRBD1; j_gene: TRBJ2-2; v_gene: TRBV6-1; abundance: -; CDR3nt: TGTGCCAGCGTGGACAGGGGGCATGTGGAGCTGTTTTTT; CDR3aa: CASVDRGHVELFF
d_gene: -; j_gene: TRBJ2-5; v_gene: TRBV12-3/TRBV12-4; abundance: few; CDR3nt: TGTGCCAGCAGTTTGGTTCGTGTAGGGGAACAAGAGACCCAGTACTTC; CDR3aa: CASSLVRVGEQETQYF
d_gene: TRBD2; j_gene: TRBJ2-1; v_gene: TRBV9; abundance: few; CDR3nt: TGTGCCAGCAGCGTAGAGTTGGGACTAGTATATGAGCAGTTCTTC; CDR3aa: CASSVELGLVYEQFF
d_gene: -; j_gene: TRBJ2-3; v_gene: TRBV7-2; abundance: -; CDR3nt: TGTGCCAGCAGCCCCCAATTTATTACAAGCGGCACAGATACGCAGTATTTT; CDR3aa: CASSPQFITSGTDTQYF
d_gene: -; j_gene: TRBJ1-4; v_gene: TRBV6-5; abundance: once; CDR3nt: TGTGCCAGCAGTTTAGATCAGCGAAAACTGTTTTTT; CDR3aa: CASSLDQRKLFF
d_gene: -; j_gene: TRBJ2-7; v_gene: TRBV7-9; abundance: -; CDR3nt: TGTGCCAGCAGCTTACGCGGGGCAGTGTACGAGCAGTACTTC; CDR3aa: CASSLRGAVYEQYF
d_gene: -; j_gene: TRBJ2-1; v_gene: TRBV5-1; abundance: few; CDR3nt: TGCGCCAGCAGCTTGGGGGGCGACAATGAGCAGTTCTTC; CDR3aa: CASSLGGDNEQFF
d_gene: -; j_gene: TRBJ2-5; v_gene: TRBV24-1; abundance: few; CDR3nt: TGTGCCACCCGCGCAGGGGAGACCCAGTACTTC; CDR3aa: CATRAGETQYF
d_gene: -; j_gene: TRBJ2-1; v_gene: TRBV5-6; abundance: few; CDR3nt: TGTGCCAGCAGCTTATTAGGAAATGAGCAGTTCTTC; CDR3aa: CASSLLGNEQFF
d_gene: TRBD1; j_gene: TRBJ2-7; v_gene: TRBV25-1; abundance: -; CDR3nt: TGTGCCAGCATCCCCCGGGACAGACCCTACGAGCAGTACTTC; CDR3aa: CASIPRDRPYEQYF
d_gene: -; j_gene: TRBJ2-3; v_gene: TRBV29-1; abundance: -; CDR3nt: TGCAGCACAGGCGGAGGGCAAGGAGTCACAGATACGCAGTATTTT; CDR3aa: CSTGGGQGVTDTQYF
d_gene: -; j_gene: TRBJ2-3; v_gene: TRBV9; abundance: few; CDR3nt: TGTGCCAGCAGCGTAGTAGATTACACAGATACGCAGTATTTT; CDR3aa: CASSVVDYTDTQYF
d_gene: TRBD1; j_gene: TRBJ2-5; v_gene: TRBV5-1; abundance: many; CDR3nt: TGCGCCAGCAGCTTAGGACAGGCCACGGGAGAGACCCAGTACTTC; CDR3aa: CASSLGQATGETQYF
d_gene: -; j_gene: TRBJ2-1; v_gene: TRBV9; abundance: many; CDR3nt: TGTGCCAGCAGCAAAGGACATTACAATGAGCAGTTCTTC; CDR3aa: CASSKGHYNEQFF
d_gene: TRBD2; j_gene: TRBJ2-3; v_gene: TRBV6-5; abundance: -; CDR3nt: TGTGCCAGCAGCCCTAGACTAGCAGTGACAGATACGCAGTATTTT; CDR3aa: CASSPRLAVTDTQYF
d_gene: TRBD1; j_gene: TRBJ1-1; v_gene: TRBV5-1; abundance: few; CDR3nt: TGCGCCAGCAGCCCCGATTTGACAGGGTCAACTGAAGCTTTCTTT; CDR3aa: CASSPDLTGSTEAFF
d_gene: -; j_gene: TRBJ1-6; v_gene: TRBV4-2; abundance: -; CDR3nt: TGTGCCAGCAGCCAAGGGTGGCAGGGGAGTAGAAATTCACCCCTCCACTTT; CDR3aa: CASSQGWQGSRNSPLHF
d_gene: -; j_gene: TRBJ1-1; v_gene: TRBV12-3/TRBV12-4; abundance: -; CDR3nt: TGTGCCAGCAGGGGGAATGAAGCTTTCTTT; CDR3aa: CASRGNEAFF
d_gene: -; j_gene: TRBJ2-1; v_gene: TRBV9; abundance: -; CDR3nt: TGTGCCAGCAGTGAGGGGGTTGATGAGCAGTTCTTC; CDR3aa: CASSEGVDEQFF
d_gene: -; j_gene: TRBJ2-7; v_gene: TRBV15; abundance: few; CDR3nt: TGTGCCACCAGCAGGGATGACAGGACGCCTTCCTACGAGCAGTACTTC; CDR3aa: CATSRDDRTPSYEQYF
d_gene: -; j_gene: TRBJ2-7; v_gene: TRBV30; abundance: -; CDR3nt: TGTGCCTGGGGACAGTACGAGCAGTACTTC; CDR3aa: CAWGQYEQYF
d_gene: -; j_gene: TRBJ2-1; v_gene: TRBV19; abundance: -; CDR3nt: TGTGCCAGTAGTATATCAGGTTACAATGAGCAGTTCTTC; CDR3aa: CASSISGYNEQFF
d_gene: TRBD1; j_gene: TRBJ1-1; v_gene: TRBV19; abundance: few; CDR3nt: TGTGCCAGTAGTAACGACCGGGACAGCTCGATGAACACTGAAGCTTTCTTT; CDR3aa: CASSNDRDSSMNTEAFF
d_gene: TRBD1; j_gene: TRBJ1-2; v_gene: TRBV4-1; abundance: -; CDR3nt: TGCGCCAGCAGCCATCCGGGACAGGGAATCTATGGCTACACCTTC; CDR3aa: CASSHPGQGIYGYTF
d_gene: -; j_gene: TRBJ2-2; v_gene: TRBV20-1; abundance: few; CDR3nt: TGCAGTGCTAGCCTCGGCGGGGAGCTGTTTTTT; CDR3aa: CSASLGGELFF
d_gene: -; j_gene: TRBJ2-1; v_gene: TRBV2; abundance: -; CDR3nt: TGTTGCACTCAACCCAACAATGAGCAGTTCTTC; CDR3aa: CCTQPNNEQFF
d_gene: -; j_gene: TRBJ2-3; v_gene: TRBV5-1; abundance: -; CDR3nt: TGCGCCAGCAGCTTGGCCGGGTCGGATACGCAGTATTTT; CDR3aa: CASSLAGSDTQYF
d_gene: TRBD2; j_gene: TRBJ2-1; v_gene: TRBV27; abundance: few; CDR3nt: TGTGCCAGCAGTTTAGCGGGAGTCTCAAATGAGCAGTTCTTC; CDR3aa: CASSLAGVSNEQFF
d_gene: TRBD1; j_gene: TRBJ1-1; v_gene: TRBV7-8; abundance: -; CDR3nt: TGTGCCAGCAGCTCGGGACAGGGGGCTGCGGGCACTGAAGCTTTCTTT; CDR3aa: CASSSGQGAAGTEAFF
d_gene: -; j_gene: TRBJ2-1; v_gene: TRBV4-2; abundance: few; CDR3nt: TGTGCCAGCAGCCAAGAGACCCCGGGCCACTACACCTACAATGAGCAGTTCTTC; CDR3aa: CASSQETPGHYTYNEQFF
d_gene: -; j_gene: TRBJ2-7; v_gene: TRBV6-5; abundance: many; CDR3nt: TGTGCCAGCAGCCCCCTTCGGGGTGACGAGCAGTACTTC; CDR3aa: CASSPLRGDEQYF
d_gene: -; j_gene: TRBJ2-5; v_gene: TRBV21-1; abundance: -; CDR3nt: TGTGCCAGCAGCAAAAGGGGGGAGGGCAGTCAAGAGACCCAGTACTTC; CDR3aa: CASSKRGEGSQETQYF
d_gene: -; j_gene: TRBJ2-7; v_gene: TRBV2; abundance: few; CDR3nt: TGTGCCAGCCTCCTTCCGGGACCGCCGGGGGTGGCGGAGTACTTC; CDR3aa: CASLLPGPPGVAEYF
d_gene: -; j_gene: TRBJ2-4; v_gene: TRBV4-3; abundance: many; CDR3nt: TGCGCCAGCAGCCAAGACGGGCAGAAGACTCCTAAAAACATTCAGTACTTC; CDR3aa: CASSQDGQKTPKNIQYF
d_gene: -; j_gene: TRBJ2-7; v_gene: TRBV29-1; abundance: -; CDR3nt: TGCAGCGTCAGTTCGGGGCAATACGAGCAGTACTTC; CDR3aa: CSVSSGQYEQYF